A selection of T cell receptor beta chains follows, all from one sample in a study of CD8 T cells in Susac syndrome. TCRdb ran MiXCR on the immunoSEQ multiplex PCR reads and lists one entry per CDR3 protein. This sample has approximately 190,000 distinct CDR3 sequences, with more than 90% found just once. The sequenced sample consisted of CD4+ T cells from PBMCs. The receptors stem from a human donor with Susac syndrome. Both conserved end residues are trimmed from each CDR3.

V gene	J gene	CDR3 protein
TRBV7-9	TRBJ2-7	ASSRTTAYEQY
TRBV19	TRBJ2-5	ASLDREQETQY
TRBV12-5	TRBJ2-5	ASRTSGGYQETQY
TRBV30	TRBJ1-2	AWSPSPGVGDGYT
TRBV4-1	TRBJ2-5	ASSQANQQETQY
TRBV5-6	TRBJ2-7	ASSRHRGLDYEQY
TRBV20-1	TRBJ2-2	SAREGRVDTGELF
TRBV29-1	TRBJ2-5	SAQRGSSPISETQY
TRBV20-1	TRBJ2-5	SAPRAETQY
TRBV29-1	TRBJ2-7	SVEDGWEQY
TRBV6-2/TRBV6-3	TRBJ2-4	ASSPQGTKNIQY
TRBV29-1	TRBJ2-7	SVAGTGSYEQY
TRBV9	TRBJ2-3	ASSTSSGVIDTQY
TRBV27	TRBJ2-6	ASSSGVLGANVLT
TRBV19	TRBJ1-5	ASRGQQMARSNQPQH
TRBV20-1	TRBJ2-3	SARDPGQGVQDTQY
TRBV5-4	TRBJ1-1	ASSSAVGGYTEAF
TRBV2	TRBJ2-2	ASRWDGTNTGELF
TRBV20-1	TRBJ2-3	SAILGAGITTDTQY
TRBV20-1	TRBJ2-5	SSSATSRAETQY
TRBV7-8	TRBJ1-1	ASSSHRNTEAF
TRBV5-1	TRBJ1-1	ASSRGVEAF
TRBV4-2	TRBJ2-3	ASSQAIAGGRNTQY
TRBV7-2	TRBJ2-3	ASSLDRSRDTQY
TRBV5-1	TRBJ2-1	ASSRLLAGGDEQF
TRBV5-1	TRBJ2-7	ASSLDSGESYEQY
TRBV6-4	TRBJ2-2	ASSEVGFGPNTGELF
TRBV5-1	TRBJ2-2	ASRNGQGHPNTGELF
TRBV18	TRBJ1-2	ASSLKSTGGMGYT
TRBV7-8	TRBJ1-1	ASSLSGGNMNTEAF
TRBV9	TRBJ2-7	ASSVGSLAVDEQY
TRBV6-6	TRBJ1-1	ASSYAGFRTEAF
TRBV30	TRBJ2-6	AWLDYGGANVLT
TRBV20-1	TRBJ1-1	SARDRAHGNTEAF
TRBV3-1	TRBJ2-7	ASSQGGLASYEQY